These 14 T cell receptor beta chains were sequenced from one sample in a study of T cells in Graves' hyperthyroidism and ophthalmopathy. Template material for amplifying TCR beta CDR3 regions consisted of RNA transcripts. The TCR CDR3 was amplified in a first-round RT-PCR using the HTBI primer set. One entry per CDR3 protein, called by TCRdb with MiXCR from the multiplex PCR reads. Here the sample spans hundreds of thousands of distinct CDR3 sequences, 14% to 15% being singletons. The sequenced sample consisted of blood. The receptors were gathered from a woman in her thirties or forties with Graves' ophthalmopathy.

This clonotype was counted at least ten times. The rearrangement joins TRBV7-2 to TRBJ1-1; TRBD1 is a possible D gene (6 bases). CDR3 length equals 15 residues. The V end was cut by 5 bases, the J end by 5 bases, with 18 bases between. CDR1 and CDR2 (germline): SGHTA, FQGNSA. This CDR3 is CASSHTGNFLTEAFF. The DNA of the CDR3 is TGTGCCAGCAGCCATACAGGGAACTTTCTGACTGAAGCTTTCTTT.

This clonotype has ten or more counts. The V call is TRBV12-3 or TRBV12-4, the J call TRBJ2-5; 7 nucleotides match TRBD1. This CDR3 comprises 15 residues. Losses at the gene ends were 1 base for V and 2 bases for J; bases not matched to a gene: 4. The CDR3 sequence is CASSLGQGPQETQYF. For the CDR3, the DNA is TGTGCCAGCAGTTTAGGACAGGGCCCACAAGAGACCCAGTACTTC.

This rearrangement joins TRBV5-1 to TRBJ2-5; TRBD1 agrees at 7 bases. After removal of 4 bases from V and 3 bases from J, the junction contained 3 bases not matched to a gene. Germline V CDR1 and CDR2: SGHRS, YFSETQ. The CDR3 sequence is 13 residues long. The CDR3 nucleotides are TGCGCCAGCAGCGCCGGGACAGAAGAGACCCAGTACTTC. Amino acids: CASSAGTEETQYF.

In this sample, this clonotype turned up many times. The V gene is TRBV7-2, the J gene TRBJ1-1; 7 bases match TRBD1. Looked up from germline, CDR1 is SGHTA and CDR2 is FQGNSA. The CDR3 is made up of 15 amino acids. The junction had 3 bases not matched to a gene; V was cut back by 1 base and J by 1 base. The chain's CDR3 is CASSLGRTGNTEAFF. For the CDR3, the DNA is TGTGCCAGCAGCTTAGGTAGGACAGGGAACACTGAAGCTTTCTTT.

This sequence joins TRBV3-1 and TRBJ2-2, with 7 positions matching TRBD2. Trimming took 3 bases from V and 6 from J; bases not matched to a gene: 4. The CDR3 has 14 residues. In germline, CDR1 is LGHDT, CDR2 YNNKEL (reference sequence). The CDR3 here is CASSHAAGSGELFF. In DNA, the CDR3 is TGTGCCAGCAGCCATGCAGCGGGGTCCGGGGAGCTGTTTTTT.

This clonotype has more than one count but fewer than ten. The V call is TRBV5-1, the J call TRBJ2-2; D unclear. The germline V gene encodes CDR1 SGHRS and CDR2 YFSETQ. CDR3 size: 14 residues. V was trimmed by 2 bases and J by 4 bases, leaving 9 bases between them. The CDR3 region is CASSFSPSTGELFF. The CDR3 region has the DNA TGCGCCAGCAGCTTTAGTCCATCCACCGGGGAGCTGTTTTTT.

This clonotype was counted at least ten times. V gene TRBV6-1 combines with J gene TRBJ2-5; tentative D call: TRBD1 (5 bases). V shed 1 base and J shed 5 bases, with 17 bases lying between them. Germline-derived CDR1 and CDR2 are MNHNS and SASEGT. There are 16 residues in the CDR3. CDR3 loop: CASSEGVRVQEETQYF. For the CDR3, the DNA is TGTGCCAGCAGTGAAGGGGTCAGGGTACAGGAGGAGACCCAGTACTTC.

This clonotype was observed many times. The chain links TRBV19 to TRBJ2-7; no clear D. V was shortened by 1 base and J by 0 bases, with 13 bases between the two germline ends. CDR1 is LNHDA, CDR2 SQIVND, per germline (reference sequence). The CDR3 runs to 16 residues. The CDR3 DNA sequence: TGTGCCAGTAGTATAGTTGGTAGCCGAAACTCCTACGAGCAGTACTTC. This sequence encodes CASSIVGSRNSYEQYF.

The chain joins TRBV4-1 to TRBJ2-2; 7 nucleotides align to TRBD1. The J segment lost 1 base and the V segment lost 0 bases, leaving 14 bases of the junction unmatched. CDR1 and CDR2 from the germline V gene are MGHRA and YSYEKL. The CDR3 loop spans 20 amino acids. The CDR3 protein is CASSQDLFSGTAKNTGELFF. The CDR3 DNA sequence: TGCGCCAGCAGCCAAGATCTTTTCTCCGGGACAGCGAAGAACACCGGGGAGCTGTTTTTT.

This clonotype was seen many times. This CDR3 reads CASSLGGGRNTGELFF. DNA for the CDR3: TGTGCCAGCAGCTTAGGCGGAGGGCGGAACACCGGGGAGCTGTTTTTT. The chain is built from TRBV11-2 and TRBJ2-2; TRBD2 is a possible D gene (6 bases). The CDR3 totals 16 residues. The germline gives CDR1 SGHAT, CDR2 FQNNGV. V was trimmed by 1 base and J by 1 base, leaving 10 bases between them.

This clonotype was observed a few times. The chain uses TRBV28 and TRBJ1-5, with TRBD1 as a possible D gene (6 bases). Germline assignment: CDR1 MDHEN and CDR2 SYDVKM. This CDR3 is built from 13 residues. Trimming cost V 6 bases and J 10 bases, with 16 bases left between them. The CDR3 bases are TGTGCCAGCAGCTTAGGGGGGTCGGGACCCCAGCATTTT. Translated, it gives CASSLGGSGPQHF.

In this sample, this clonotype turned up many times. The rearrangement links TRBV12-3 or TRBV12-4 to TRBJ1-2, with D possibly being TRBD1 (5 bases). The CDR3 extends over 13 amino acids. V shed 6 bases and J shed 4 bases, with 12 bases lying between them. The CDR3 DNA reads as TGTGCCAGCAGCATCGGGGCAACCTATGGCTACACCTTC. It yields the protein CASSIGATYGYTF.

V usage is TRBV11-1 and J usage is TRBJ2-4; the match to TRBD1 covers 9 bases. J was trimmed by 0 bases and V by 6 bases; bases with no gene match: 12. This CDR3 region has 18 residues. Germline CDR1 reads SGHAT; CDR2 reads FQDESV (reference sequence). The DNA for the CDR3 is TGTGCCAGCAGACCGGGGGGACAGGGCACGTTAGCCAAAAACATTCAGTACTTC. It codes for CASRPGGQGTLAKNIQYF. Together with reference TRBV11-1 and TRBJ2-4, the CDR3 gives the full variable domain: EAEVAQSPRYKITEKSQAVAFWCDPISGHATLYWYRQILGQGPELLVQFQDESVVDDSQLPKDRFSAERLKGVDSTLKIQPAELGDSAMYLCASRPGGQGTLAKNIQYFGAGTRLSVL.

This clonotype was recorded at least ten times. The chain is built from TRBV10-3 and TRBJ2-7, with D perhaps TRBD2 (6 bases). Per germline, CDR1 ENHRY and CDR2 SYGVKD. The CDR3 is 16 amino acids. V was pared by 11 bases and J by 0 bases, with 23 bases between. The CDR3 is CASLRETTYSSYEQYF. As DNA, the CDR3 is TGTGCCTCCCTTCGGGAGACAACTTATTCCTCCTACGAGCAGTACTTC.